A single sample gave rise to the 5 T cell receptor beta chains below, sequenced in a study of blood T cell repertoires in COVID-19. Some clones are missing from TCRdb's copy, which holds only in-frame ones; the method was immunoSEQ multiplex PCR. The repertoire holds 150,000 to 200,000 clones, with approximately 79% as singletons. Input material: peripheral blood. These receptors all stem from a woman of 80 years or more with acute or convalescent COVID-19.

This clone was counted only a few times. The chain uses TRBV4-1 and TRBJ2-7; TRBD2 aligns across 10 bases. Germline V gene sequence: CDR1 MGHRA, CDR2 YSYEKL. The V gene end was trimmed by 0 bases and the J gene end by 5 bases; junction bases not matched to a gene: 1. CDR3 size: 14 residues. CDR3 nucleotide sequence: TGCGCCAGCAGCCAAGATGGACTAGCGGACGAGCAGTACTTC. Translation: CASSQDGLADEQYF.

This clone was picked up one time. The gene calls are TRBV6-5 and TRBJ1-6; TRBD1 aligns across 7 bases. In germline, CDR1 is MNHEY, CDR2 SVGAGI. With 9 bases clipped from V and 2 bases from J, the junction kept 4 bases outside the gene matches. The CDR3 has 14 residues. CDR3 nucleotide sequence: TGTGCCAGTTTTGACAGGGCCTATAATTCACCCCTCCACTTT. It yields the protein CASFDRAYNSPLHF.

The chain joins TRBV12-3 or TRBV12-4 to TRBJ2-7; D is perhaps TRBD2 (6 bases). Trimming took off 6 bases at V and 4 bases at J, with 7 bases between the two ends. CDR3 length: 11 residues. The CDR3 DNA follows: TGTGCCAGCAGCCGGGGGTACGAGCAGTACTTC. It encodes CASSRGYEQYF.

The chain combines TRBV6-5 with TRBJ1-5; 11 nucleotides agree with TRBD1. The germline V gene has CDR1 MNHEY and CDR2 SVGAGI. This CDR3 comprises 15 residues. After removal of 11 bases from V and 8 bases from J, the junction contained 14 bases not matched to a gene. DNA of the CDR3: TGTGCCGGATCGACCGGGACAGGGGGGTTCGAGCCCCAGCATTTT. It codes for CAGSTGTGGFEPQHF.

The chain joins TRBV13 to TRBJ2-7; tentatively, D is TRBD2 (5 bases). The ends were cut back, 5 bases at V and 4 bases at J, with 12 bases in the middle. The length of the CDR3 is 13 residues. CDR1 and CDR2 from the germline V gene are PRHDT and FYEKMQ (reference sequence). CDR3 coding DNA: TGTGCCAGCAGCCAACTAGGACGATACGAGCAGTACTTC. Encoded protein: CASSQLGRYEQYF.